Listed below are T cell receptor beta chains from one sample, sequenced in a study of cytomegalovirus exposure and HLA in healthy donors. The data were produced by immunoSEQ multiplex PCR, yet TCRdb's version contains in-frame clones alone and is incomplete. The profile shows about 190,000 clones, around three quarters of them singletons. The source material was PBMCs. Receptors were obtained from a woman under 40 in good health and CMV-seropositive. The CDR3 runs from the conserved cysteine through the conserved F or W. Each record gives: D gene, J gene, V gene, clone size, CDR3 protein, CDR3 DNA. A D gene is named only where the DNA matches it firmly. Clone sizes are given selectively: once, few, many, or a class where the clone is expanded.

D gene: NA; J gene: TRBJ2-7; V gene: TRBV28; clone size: NA; CDR3 protein: CASLRDTDYEQYF; CDR3 DNA: TGTGCCAGCTTACGGGACACGGACTACGAGCAGTACTTC
D gene: NA; J gene: TRBJ1-4; V gene: TRBV4-2; clone size: NA; CDR3 protein: CASSQELGSNEKLFF; CDR3 DNA: TGTGCCAGCAGCCAAGAATTGGGCTCTAATGAAAAACTGTTTTTT
D gene: TRBD2; J gene: TRBJ2-7; V gene: TRBV27; clone size: NA; CDR3 protein: CASSLAGPAPYEQYF; CDR3 DNA: TGTGCCAGCAGTCTAGCGGGACCCGCCCCCTACGAGCAGTACTTC
D gene: NA; J gene: TRBJ2-3; V gene: TRBV9; clone size: once; CDR3 protein: CASSLGGRPDTQYF; CDR3 DNA: TGTGCCAGCAGCCTGGGGGGGCGGCCAGATACGCAGTATTTT
D gene: NA; J gene: TRBJ1-6; V gene: TRBV7-9; clone size: NA; CDR3 protein: CASSKSTGLSGSPLHF; CDR3 DNA: TGTGCCAGCAGCAAGTCAACAGGGTTGAGTGGATCACCCCTCCACTTT
D gene: NA; J gene: TRBJ2-1; V gene: TRBV21-1; clone size: NA; CDR3 protein: CASNRDRSSYNEQFF; CDR3 DNA: TGTGCCAGCAATCGTGACAGGAGCTCCTACAATGAGCAGTTCTTC
D gene: NA; J gene: TRBJ1-5; V gene: TRBV6-5; clone size: NA; CDR3 protein: CASSYSGALGQPQHF; CDR3 DNA: TGTGCCAGCAGTTACTCAGGGGCTCTCGGTCAGCCCCAGCATTTT
D gene: TRBD2; J gene: TRBJ2-1; V gene: TRBV4-3; clone size: NA; CDR3 protein: CASSPVGGRNEQFF; CDR3 DNA: TGCGCCAGCAGCCCAGTGGGGGGGAGAAATGAGCAGTTCTTC
D gene: NA; J gene: TRBJ1-5; V gene: TRBV6-1; clone size: NA; CDR3 protein: CASSGGTQTLSNQPQHF; CDR3 DNA: TGTGCCAGCAGTGGGGGGACACAAACCCTTAGCAATCAGCCCCAGCATTTT
D gene: NA; J gene: TRBJ1-1; V gene: TRBV18; clone size: NA; CDR3 protein: CASSPDIMNTEAFF; CDR3 DNA: TGTGCCAGCTCACCAGACATCATGAACACTGAAGCTTTCTTT
D gene: NA; J gene: TRBJ1-1; V gene: TRBV5-4; clone size: NA; CDR3 protein: CASSLSAGECTEAFF; CDR3 DNA: TGTGCCAGCAGCTTGTCCGCGGGAGAGTGCACTGAAGCTTTCTTT
D gene: NA; J gene: TRBJ1-1; V gene: TRBV5-1; clone size: NA; CDR3 protein: CASSSLLDRPSNTEAFF; CDR3 DNA: TGCGCCAGCAGCTCCCTCCTCGACAGGCCTTCGAACACTGAAGCTTTCTTT
D gene: TRBD1; J gene: TRBJ2-7; V gene: TRBV19; clone size: NA; CDR3 protein: CASRPTQGQGRYEQYF; CDR3 DNA: TGTGCCAGTAGGCCCACCCAGGGACAGGGGCGCTACGAGCAGTACTTC
D gene: NA; J gene: TRBJ1-2; V gene: TRBV5-4; clone size: NA; CDR3 protein: CASSRRVTAYGYTF; CDR3 DNA: TGTGCCAGCAGCCGGAGGGTGACAGCCTATGGCTACACCTTC
D gene: NA; J gene: TRBJ2-1; V gene: TRBV7-9; clone size: NA; CDR3 protein: CASSSLAGAYNEQFF; CDR3 DNA: TGTGCCAGCAGCTCCTTGGCGGGGGCGTACAATGAGCAGTTCTTC